The 4 T cell receptor beta chains in this list originate from one sample, sequenced in a study of blood T cells in healthy people across ages. Using a J-beta primer mix together with a sample-barcoded 5' primer, a second PCR was run for roughly 6 to 12 cycles. TCRdb re-called the 5' RACE reads through MiXCR, storing one row per CDR3 protein. The data contain fewer than 900,000 distinct CDR3 sequences, around 40% of them singletons. Sequenced input: blood. The receptor set was obtained from a woman aged 55-69 years in good health.

This clonotype was seen a handful of times. The genes are TRBV6-7 and TRBJ2-4; the match to TRBD2 covers 12 bases. The J call is uncertain, as TRBJ2-7 better fits the DNA end. TRBV6-7 has ORF status, its function being uncertain. This CDR3 contains 18 residues. CDR3 sequence: CASSYSKASGRAGFEQYF. The CDR3 DNA follows: TGTGCCAGCAGTTACTCGAAGGCTAGCGGGAGGGCCGGATTCGAGCAGTACTTC.

This chain connects TRBV7-9 to TRBJ1-2; D unclear. Germline loops: CDR1 SEHNR, CDR2 FQNEAQ (reference sequence). V was pared by 5 bases and J by 6 bases, with 13 bases between. The CDR3 has 13 residues. CDR3 bases: TGTGCCAGCAGCAGGGAGGCCTTAAATGGCTACACCTTC. Its translation is CASSREALNGYTF.

V usage is TRBV7-6 and J usage is TRBJ1-4; possibly TRBD1 for D (5 bases). CDR3 length: 16 residues. V was trimmed by 5 bases and J by 7 bases, leaving 20 bases between them. Germline V CDR1 and CDR2: SGHVS, FNYEAQ. CDR3 nucleotide sequence: TGTGCCAGCAGCCAATATCGCCGGATGAGGGGTGAAAAACTGTTTTTT. Translation gives CASSQYRRMRGEKLFF.

There are a few counts of this clonotype. The genes are TRBV29-1 and TRBJ2-5; TRBD2 matches at 7 bases. Germline V gene data show CDR1 as SQVTM and CDR2 as ANQGSEA. The CDR3 is 11 amino acids. The CDR3 DNA reads as TGCGGGGGGGGGAGCGGAGAGACCCAGTACTTC. It encodes CGGGSGETQYF.